This TCR beta chain was sequenced during a study of T cell repertoires in cytomegalovirus infection. The CDR3 has 12 residues. Germline values: CDR1 SEHNR, CDR2 FQNEAQ (reference sequence). MiXCR, run by TCRdb on the reads, gives a single entry per CDR3 protein. The sample has 200,000 to 250,000 distinct CDR3 sequences, approximately 40% seen once. Study-wide results and limits: Within the response measured ex vivo, HLA-C-restricted CMV-specific TCR beta clonotypes were dominant.

This clonotype was observed a few times. No antigen is known for it. The junction and the germline gene differ at one end; a read error may be behind it. This TCR was sampled from a human donor in good health (CMV status not recorded). Some clones in this sample may be carry-over from other donors' samples. The source was CD8+ T cells from cultured PBMCs, collected from culture after CMV antigen stimulation. The chain carries TRBV7-9 and TRBJ2-2, with unresolved D. The CDR3 is CASNLNTGELFF. Written as DNA, the CDR3 is TGTGCCAGCAACTTAAACACCGGGGAGCTGTTTTTT.